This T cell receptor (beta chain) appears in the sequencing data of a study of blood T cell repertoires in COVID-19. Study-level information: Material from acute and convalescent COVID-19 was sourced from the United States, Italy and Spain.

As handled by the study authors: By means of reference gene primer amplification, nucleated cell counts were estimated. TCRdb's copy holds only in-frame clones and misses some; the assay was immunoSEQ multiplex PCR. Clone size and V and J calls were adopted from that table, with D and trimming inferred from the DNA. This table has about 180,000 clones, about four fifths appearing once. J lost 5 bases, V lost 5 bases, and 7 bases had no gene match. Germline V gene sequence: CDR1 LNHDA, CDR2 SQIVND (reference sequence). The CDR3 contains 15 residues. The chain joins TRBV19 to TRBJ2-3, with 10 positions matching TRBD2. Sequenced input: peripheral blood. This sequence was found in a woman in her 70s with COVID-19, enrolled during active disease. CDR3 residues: CASSRLAGVVDTQYF. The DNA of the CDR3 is TGTGCCAGTAGTCGCCTAGCGGGAGTGGTAGATACGCAGTATTTT.